This T cell receptor (beta chain) was identified during a study of blood T cell repertoires in COVID-19 (dated by TCRdb to 2018 to 2020). Broadly, across the study: The collaborator samples originated in the United States, Italy and Spain and spanned the acute and convalescent phases of COVID-19. The repertoires were made available in a free public database intended to serve as a resource for research on the immune response to SARS-CoV-2. The prospective study material was composed of cDNA or gDNA derived from T cells, B-cell-depleted T cells, or PBMCs. The sample metadata nearly always contained a de-identified subject ID, COVID-19 status, age in years and sex. Samples came from the ongoing ImmuneRACE study (first 160 participants) plus 1,254 subjects from 6 global collaborators. HLA class I and class II types, where available, came from metadata supplied by the sample provider rather than from assay-based typing. The dataset comprised deeply sampled blood TCRbeta repertoires from subjects exposed to, actively infected with, or recovered from COVID-19. The paper as a whole reports these results and caveats: Clinical and demographic metadata were provided uncurated, with the amount varying by source and participant.

Taken from the germline V gene, the CDR1 and CDR2 loops are WSHSY and SAAADI. The CDR3 holds 14 amino acids from the cysteine to the phenylalanine. The DNA shown is the 42-base CDR3, in frame from base 1. V is pared back by 6 bases and J by 0 bases, with 11 bases lying between the germline termini. The immunoSEQ Assay, a bias-controlled multiplex PCR, was used to amplify TCRbeta CDR3 regions from genomic DNA. The study's own analysis went as follows. The number of nucleated cells in each sample was estimated by amplification of reference gene primers within the assay. To quantify the absolute abundance of each unique TCRbeta CDR3 rearrangement, sequence reads were collapsed and filtered. Productive Simpson clonality was computed per sample as the square root of Simpson's diversity index over productive rearrangements. The immuneACCESS repertoire file appears here via TCRdb, limited to in-frame rearrangements. These files lack a portion of the clones; in checked studies, under half of the deficit traces to unresolved V genes, and the cause of the others is not known. V, J and clone size reflect that table, while D and trimming were determined from the DNA. The sample profile shows roughly 400,000 clones; approximately 89% of them were found once. The ten largest clones add up to over 2% of the sample.

As regards this clone: Its target antigen remains unknown. Within one base of it there is no much larger clone, and no base qualities were kept.

At one collaborating source in Seattle, patients were enrolled during active infection and were followed longitudinally through the course of disease. Whole blood was collected in K2EDTA tubes by collaborating institutions according to the institutions' own protocols. Collaborator samples were shipped for TCRbeta analysis as frozen whole blood, isolated PBMCs, or DNA extracted from either sample type. The receptor's source is a woman aged 55-69 years with COVID-19, enrolled during active disease. This sequence uses TRBV10-2 and TRBJ1-1; the D segment cannot be called with confidence. Material: peripheral blood. The DNA sequence is given as TGCGCCAGCAGGGACTCTGAGATGAACACTGAAGCTTTCTTT. The translation is CASRDSEMNTEAFF.